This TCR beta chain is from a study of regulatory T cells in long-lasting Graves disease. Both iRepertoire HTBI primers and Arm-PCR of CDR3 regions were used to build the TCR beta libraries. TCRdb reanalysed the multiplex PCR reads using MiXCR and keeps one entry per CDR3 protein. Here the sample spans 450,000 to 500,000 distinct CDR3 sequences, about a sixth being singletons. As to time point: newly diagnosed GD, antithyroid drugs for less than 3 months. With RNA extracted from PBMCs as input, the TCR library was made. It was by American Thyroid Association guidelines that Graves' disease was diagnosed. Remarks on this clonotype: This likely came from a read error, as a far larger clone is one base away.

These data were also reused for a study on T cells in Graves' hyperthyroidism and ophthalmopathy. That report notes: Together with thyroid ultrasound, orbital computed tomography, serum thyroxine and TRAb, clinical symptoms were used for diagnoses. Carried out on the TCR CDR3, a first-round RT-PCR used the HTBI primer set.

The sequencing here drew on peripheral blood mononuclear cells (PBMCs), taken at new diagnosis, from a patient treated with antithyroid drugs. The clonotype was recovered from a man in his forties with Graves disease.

This CDR3 reads CASKLAGGVNEQSF. The CDR3 region has the DNA TGTGCCAGCAAACTAGCGGGGGGGGTCAATGAGCAGTCCTTC. The chain combines TRBV13 with TRBJ2-1; 13 bases match TRBD2. CDR1 PRHDT and CDR2 FYEKMQ come from the germline V gene (reference sequence). The CDR3 totals 14 residues.